This TCR beta chain was observed in a study of T cell responses to AZD1222 COVID-19 vaccine (dated by TCRdb to about 2021). Notes on the research overall: TCR sequencing covered over 230 trial participants: 200 to 220 given two doses of AZD1222 and around 25 given two doses of MenACWY control vaccine. Trial participants were enrolled by age into 18-55, 56-69 and 70-plus year subgroups, with around 140, 26 and 57 TCR-sequenced participants respectively. Study-level results and caveats: Nearly half of unique spike-specific TCRs reportedly recognized epitopes outside regions mutated in the B.1.351 and B.1.1.7 variants. No day 14 peak-response samples were available, so repertoires were characterized only after the peak T cell response. The 56-69-year group was small, and its depth increase did not reach significance, likely because of low power. A significant rise in spike-specific TCR breadth and depth was observed after two AZD1222 doses relative to day 0 and relative to MenACWY recipients. Most participants were white British and females outnumbered males, and the authors suggested that clonal diversity may have been underestimated. Conclusions about previously exposed vaccinees are limited because only six or seven AZD1222 recipients were SARS-CoV-2 seropositive at baseline. CD4 TCRs associated with the vaccine covered the entire spike protein, and the dominant responses were in regions 160-218 and 743-854.

Explained via the paper, the time point label denotes: baseline before first vaccination. The sample's treatment or condition label is to be understood as: meningococcal conjugate vaccine given as trial control. The vaccinee samples were drawn from two UK trials, COV001 and COV002, one of which was a single-blind randomized controlled phase 2/3 trial testing AZD1222 (ChAdOx1 nCoV-19) in healthy adults. Trial participant PBMC samples were collected at day 0 and day 28 after the second dose for TCRbeta chain sequencing. The CDR3 regions of human TCRbeta chains were subjected to immunosequencing. In the authors' own workflow: TCRs in the repertoires were matched against a reference library of SARS-CoV-2-specific TCRs that had been generated with the MIRA antigen-specificity platform. Breadth meant the fraction of unique TCRs that were SARS-CoV-2-associated, whereas depth meant the fraction of total T cells that were SARS-CoV-2-associated. Using the MIRA data, each spike-specific TCR was mapped to the spike region that the TCR reacts to and placed in a CD4 or CD8 class. Log10-transformed breadth and depth values were compared by one-way ANOVA with Sidak's multiple comparisons tests. This immuneACCESS table, as held by TCRdb, lists in-frame sequences with V and J called but not all clones. Of the missing ones, under half trace to an unresolved V gene in checked studies; the others have no known cause. Clonal size and the V and J genes are those of that table, whereas D and trimming came from the DNA. The sample includes tens of thousands of clones, with just over 90% observed a single time. The ten largest make up roughly 4.5% of the sample.

This clone was recorded once. No antigen is known for it. One base away there is no much larger clone; base qualities are not given. Its CDR3 holds 15 amino acids, cysteine through phenylalanine. Just the 45-base CDR3 DNA is kept, in frame starting at base 1. Trimming costs V 1 base and J 3 bases, and their ends lie 12 bases apart. For CDR1 and CDR2, the germline V gene lists SGDLS and YYNGEE. The sample here was peripheral blood, taken on day 0 of MenACWY control vaccination. This sequence was found in an adult in good health. The V gene is TRBV9 and the J gene is TRBJ2-3; a weak D assignment points to TRBD2 (6 bases agree). CDR3 region: CASSVSGRTTDTQYF. The DNA sequence reads TGTGCCAGCAGCGTATCCGGGAGAACAACAGATACGCAGTATTTT.